This T cell receptor (beta chain) was sequenced in a study of cytomegalovirus exposure and HLA in healthy donors. General study results and limits: Later genetic work tied a missense DCLRE1C variant to beta-chain V and J trimming.

PCR used 60 Vbeta primers and 13 Jbeta primers. Measured with immunoSEQ multiplex PCR; TCRdb has only the in-frame clones, and not every one. Counted here are 150,000 to 200,000 clones, roughly 80% occurring once; the ten biggest clones make up around 2.8%. On this clone: Its specificity is unknown.

The sequenced sample consisted of PBMCs. The source is a woman aged 50 to 65 in good health and CMV-seropositive.

CDR3 DNA sequence: TGTGCCAGCAGCCCCGGGACTAGCGGGGGAAATGAGCAGTTCTTC. This sequence encodes CASSPGTSGGNEQFF. The chain employs TRBV5-4 and TRBJ2-1; 14 bases agree with TRBD2. With 4 bases clipped from V and 7 bases from J, the junction kept 4 bases outside the gene matches. The CDR3 is 15 residues long. Germline V gene sequence: CDR1 SGHNT, CDR2 YYREEE (reference sequence).